These 28 T cell receptor beta chains were all obtained from the same sample, sequenced in a study of blood T cell repertoires in COVID-19. Clones were read by immunoSEQ multiplex PCR, and TCRdb kept only the in-frame ones, dropping some. Among 130,000 to 150,000 clones listed, more than 75% were seen once. Sequencing input: peripheral blood. Every receptor here comes from a woman aged 70 to 79 with COVID-19, enrolled during active disease.

The chain recombines TRBV2 with TRBJ2-5, with a tentative D call TRBD1 (6 bases). The V gene lost 4 bases and the J gene lost 2 bases, with 11 bases spanning the gap. The germline CDR1 and CDR2 sequences are SNHLY and FYNNEI. The CDR3 extends over 14 amino acids. CDR3 in DNA: TGTGCCAGCAGTGCCACAGGGCAACAAGAGACCCAGTACTTC. Translating gives CASSATGQQETQYF.

This chain joins TRBV7-2 and TRBJ1-3; 7 bases map to TRBD1. This CDR3 is built from 16 residues. V lost 5 bases and J lost 0; bases outside the gene matches: 7. The germline CDR1 and CDR2 sequences are SGHTA and FQGNSA. The CDR3 DNA is TGTGCCAGCAGCGCCGGACAGGCGCACTCTGGAAACACCATATATTTT. It codes for CASSAGQAHSGNTIYF.

This chain uses TRBV7-9 with TRBJ1-5; D not certain. The germline V and J ends were trimmed by 2 bases and 9 bases, with 14 bases remaining between them. CDR3 length: 14 amino acids. Germline CDR1 SEHNR, CDR2 FQNEAQ (reference sequence). This chain's CDR3 is CASSLIGSQGPQHF. CDR3 sequence (DNA): TGTGCCAGCAGCTTAATCGGGTCTCAAGGGCCCCAGCATTTT. The whole variable domain, filled in from reference TRBV7-9 and TRBJ1-5, reads DTGVSQNPRHKITKRGQNVTFRCDPISEHNRLYWYRQTLGQGPEFLTYFQNEAQLEKSRLLSDRFSAERPKGSFSTLEIQRTEQGDSAMYLCASSLIGSQGPQHFGDGTRLSIL.

J is TRBJ2-3 and V is TRBV3-1 (or the pseudogene TRBV3-2), with D unclear. CDR3 length: 15 residues. V lost 1 base and J 1 base, leaving 9 bases between the germline ends. Germline loops: CDR1 LGHDT, CDR2 YNNKEL (reference sequence). The CDR3 protein is CASSQASQGTDTQYF. The CDR3, as DNA: TGTGCCAGCAGCCAAGCGTCGCAGGGCACAGATACGCAGTATTTT.

This clone came up once. This chain joins TRBV19 and TRBJ2-2; 12 bases agree with TRBD2. Per germline, CDR1 LNHDA and CDR2 SQIVND (reference sequence). V was pared by 6 bases and J by 0 bases, with 5 bases of the junction left unmatched. The CDR3 sequence is 17 residues long. The CDR3 DNA follows: TGTGCCAGTAGGAGACTAGCGGGGGCAACGAACACCGGGGAGCTGTTTTTT. Protein: CASRRLAGATNTGELFF.

V and J are TRBV7-2 and TRBJ2-5; no definite D call. Germline-derived CDR1 and CDR2 are SGHTA and FQGNSA. Trimming took off 3 bases at V and 5 bases at J, with 10 bases between the two ends. The CDR3 is made up of 13 amino acids. The CDR3 is CASSLSDIETQYF. CDR3 bases: TGTGCCAGCAGCTTGAGTGATATTGAGACCCAGTACTTC.

This sequence joins TRBV7-9 and TRBJ1-2, with D possibly TRBD1 on 5 matching bases. The CDR3 spans 12 residues. V lost 6 bases to trimming and J lost 7 bases, with 12 bases between them. In germline, CDR1 is SEHNR, CDR2 FQNEAQ (reference sequence). The CDR3 DNA follows: TGTGCCAGCAGTTCAGACCAGGGTGGCTACACCTTC. Amino acid sequence: CASSSDQGGYTF.

This chain connects TRBV9 to TRBJ1-2; D might be TRBD1 (5 bases). The germline V and J ends were trimmed by 6 bases and 6 bases, with 18 bases remaining between them. CDR1 is SGDLS and CDR2 is YYNGEE in the germline V gene. This CDR3 comprises 14 residues. CDR3 amino acids: CASTLHPGLDGYTF. In nucleotides, the CDR3 is TGTGCCAGCACCCTCCACCCAGGGCTCGATGGCTACACCTTC.

A word on this clone: Other DNA sequences in the sample encode the same CDR3. The J gene is TRBJ1-2, the V gene TRBV12-3 or TRBV12-4, with D possibly matching TRBD1 (5 bases). Trimming took off 6 bases at V and 4 bases at J, with 12 bases between the two ends. This CDR3 has 13 residues. The CDR3 bases are TGTGCCAGCAGCGTGGGGCAGGGCTATGGCTACACCTTC. Translated, it gives CASSVGQGYGYTF.

This clone came up once. The chain links TRBV25-1 to TRBJ2-5, with 8 bases aligning to TRBD1. Germline V lookup: CDR1 MGHDK, CDR2 SYGVNS. This CDR3 region has 13 residues. Losses at the gene ends were 4 bases for V and 5 bases for J; bases not matched to a gene: 3. CDR3 in DNA: TGTGCCAGCAGTGGACAGGGGAGGGAGACCCAGTACTTC. Protein: CASSGQGRETQYF.

This clone was observed once. This chain links TRBV4-3 with TRBJ2-7; 9 positions agree with TRBD1. After removal of 3 bases from V and 6 bases from J, the junction contained 6 bases not matched to a gene. The germline V gene encodes CDR1 LGHNA and CDR2 YSLEER. The length of the CDR3 is 14 residues. CDR3: CASSQETGGGEQYF. The CDR3 DNA reads as TGCGCCAGCAGCCAGGAGACAGGGGGTGGCGAGCAGTACTTC.

In DNA form, the CDR3 reads TGTGCCAGCAGCTTAGACCATCTAAGGACAAACACCGGGGAGCTGTTTTTT. Protein: CASSLDHLRTNTGELFF. The rearrangement uses TRBV7-2 and TRBJ2-2; possibly TRBD1 for D (5 bases). This CDR3 is 17 amino acids long. V was clipped by 1 base and J by 2 bases, with 14 bases between them. In germline, CDR1 is SGHTA, CDR2 FQGNSA.

The DNA for the CDR3 is TGTGCCAGCAGCTCCCTAGCGGGGGCCGGCTACAATGAGCAGTTCTTC. Residues: CASSSLAGAGYNEQFF. V gene TRBV7-9 combines with J gene TRBJ2-1; 10 nucleotides agree with TRBD2. Germline CDR1 and CDR2: SEHNR and FQNEAQ (reference sequence). J was trimmed by 3 bases and V by 4 bases; bases with no gene match: 6. CDR3 length equals 16 residues.

This sequence joins TRBV7-2 and TRBJ1-1; 9 positions match TRBD1. There are 16 residues in the CDR3. Germline-derived CDR1 and CDR2 are SGHTA and FQGNSA. Germline trimming cut 2 bases from V and 4 bases from J; bases unmatched to any gene: 8. The chain's CDR3 is CASSLRSPDRGTEAFF. CDR3 DNA sequence: TGTGCCAGCAGCTTACGTTCCCCGGACAGGGGCACTGAAGCTTTCTTT.

The chain recombines TRBV24-1 with TRBJ1-2; TRBD1 aligns across 7 bases. This CDR3 comprises 15 residues. CDR1 is KGHDR, CDR2 SFDVKD, per germline. V shed 5 bases and J 2 bases; nucleotides not matched to a gene: 7. The CDR3 is CATSGGTALNYGYTF. CDR3 DNA: TGTGCCACCAGTGGAGGGACAGCATTGAACTATGGCTACACCTTC.

This clone has only a few counts. This chain connects TRBV3-1 (or the pseudogene TRBV3-2) to TRBJ1-3; D is possibly TRBD1 (6 bases). Germline V CDR1 and CDR2: LGHDT, YNNKEL (reference sequence). The CDR3 is made up of 17 amino acids. With 0 bases removed from V and 4 bases from J, the gap between germline ends came to 16 bases. The DNA of the CDR3 is TGTGCCAGCAGCCAAGATGGGGGGGCGCTAGACGGAAACACCATATATTTT. This translates into CASSQDGGALDGNTIYF.

The chain joins TRBV9 to TRBJ1-2; 10 bases agree with TRBD1. CDR1 is SGDLS, CDR2 YYNGEE, per germline. CDR3 length equals 15 residues. V was pared by 0 bases and J by 6 bases, with 5 bases of the junction left unmatched. Here the CDR3 reads CASSVEGQGMDGYTF. The CDR3, as DNA: TGTGCCAGCAGCGTAGAGGGACAGGGGATGGATGGCTACACCTTC.

The gene calls are TRBV15 and TRBJ2-7, with TRBD2 matching 9 bases. Germline V gene lookup returns CDR1 LNHNV and CDR2 YYDKDF (reference sequence). V was pared by 3 bases and J by 2 bases, with 8 bases of the junction left unmatched. This CDR3 spans 16 amino acids. The CDR3 loop is CATSRGSGGPAYEQYF. For the CDR3, the DNA is TGTGCCACCAGCAGGGGGAGCGGGGGGCCCGCCTACGAGCAGTACTTC. Supplemented by reference TRBV15 and TRBJ2-7, the full variable domain reads DAMVIQNPRYQVTQFGKPVTLSCSQTLNHNVMYWYQQKSSQAPKLLFHYYDKDFNNEADTPDNFQSRRPNTSFCFLDIRSPGLGDTAMYLCATSRGSGGPAYEQYFGPGTRLTVT.

This chain links TRBV19 with TRBJ1-5; TRBD1 matches 9 bases. With 5 bases clipped from V and 7 bases from J, the junction kept 15 bases outside the gene matches. This CDR3 comprises 17 residues. Germline V gene data show CDR1 as LNHDA and CDR2 as SQIVND (reference sequence). This CDR3 reads CASSSRTDRGSRQPQHF. Here the CDR3 DNA reads TGTGCCAGTAGTTCTCGAACCGACAGGGGGTCGAGGCAGCCCCAGCATTTT.

V usage is TRBV5-1 and J usage is TRBJ1-1, with 7 bases aligning to TRBD1. Germline values: CDR1 SGHRS, CDR2 YFSETQ. After removal of 5 bases from V and 6 bases from J, the junction contained 22 bases not matched to a gene. The CDR3 is 18 amino acids. Here the CDR3 reads CASRSGFQGVISGSEAFF. CDR3 nucleotide sequence: TGCGCCAGCAGGTCAGGGTTTCAGGGGGTAATCAGCGGCTCTGAAGCTTTCTTT.

The genes are TRBV5-4 and TRBJ2-5; a weak D match, TRBD2 (6 bases). CDR1 and CDR2 from the germline V gene are SGHNT and YYREEE (reference sequence). This CDR3 comprises 17 residues. V shed 0 bases and J shed 1 base, with 16 bases lying between them. CDR3 residues: CASSLAAGLGGQETQYF. The CDR3 bases are TGTGCCAGCAGCTTGGCCGCGGGGTTGGGGGGCCAAGAGACCCAGTACTTC.

This clone was counted many times. The chain joins TRBV28 to TRBJ1-1; D is ambiguous. This CDR3 contains 15 residues. The V and J ends lost 7 bases and 2 bases respectively, with 17 bases between them. Germline V gives CDR1 MDHEN, CDR2 SYDVKM. CDR3 sequence reads: CASNPLGERNTEAFF. DNA for the CDR3: TGTGCCAGCAACCCCCTCGGGGAGCGCAACACTGAAGCTTTCTTT.

This chain links TRBV6-6 with TRBJ1-1, with TRBD1 matching 12 bases. There are 18 residues in the CDR3. After removal of 5 bases from V and 3 bases from J, the junction contained 13 bases not matched to a gene. Germline assignment: CDR1 MNHNY and CDR2 SVGAGI (reference sequence). DNA for the CDR3: TGTGCCAGCAGTCCCCCCGCGCCTGGGACAGGGGGCCACACTGAAGCTTTCTTT. As protein: CASSPPAPGTGGHTEAFF.

The genes are TRBV7-3 and TRBJ1-2; 8 nucleotides align to TRBD1. The V segment lost 3 bases and the J segment 7 bases; nucleotides outside the gene matches: 13. The CDR3 contains 16 residues. Germline lookup yields CDR1 SGHTA and CDR2 FQGTGA. The CDR3 loop reads CASSFHTPDREGGYTF. The CDR3 nucleotides read TGTGCCAGCAGCTTCCACACGCCGGACAGGGAGGGTGGCTACACCTTC.

J is TRBJ1-2 and V is TRBV4-3; perhaps TRBD1 as D (5 bases). This CDR3 is built from 15 residues. Germline CDR1 is LGHNA and CDR2 is YSLEER. Trimming removed 3 bases from V and 4 bases from J, with 15 bases in between. CDR3 amino acids: CASSQFEGTSYGYTF. As DNA, the CDR3 is TGCGCCAGCAGCCAGTTCGAGGGGACTTCCTATGGCTACACCTTC.

The V and J genes are TRBV5-1 and TRBJ2-7; TRBD2 is a possible D gene (6 bases). The CDR3 has 14 amino acids. Per germline, CDR1 SGHRS and CDR2 YFSETQ. V was trimmed by 1 base and J by 2 bases, leaving 10 bases between them. In DNA form, the CDR3 reads TGCGCCAGCAGCTTGACTCGGGGGACCTACGAGCAGTACTTC. It yields the protein CASSLTRGTYEQYF.

This chain joins TRBV7-2 and TRBJ1-1, with D possibly TRBD1 on 6 matching bases. CDR1 and CDR2 (germline): SGHTA, FQGNSA. This CDR3 spans 15 amino acids. V gave up 1 base and J gave up 0 bases, with 9 bases separating them. CDR3 in DNA: TGTGCCAGCAGCTTAGAGGGGGTGTTGAACACTGAAGCTTTCTTT. It yields the protein CASSLEGVLNTEAFF. The full variable domain, in which reference TRBV7-2 and TRBJ1-1 provide the parts outside the CDR3, is GAGVSQSPSNKVTEKGKDVELRCDPISGHTALYWYRQSLGQGLEFLIYFQGNSAPDKSGLPSDRFSAERTGGSVSTLTIQRTQQEDSAVYLCASSLEGVLNTEAFFGQGTRLTVV.

The chain links TRBV5-6 to TRBJ2-5; 16 bases match TRBD2. Unmatched junction bases numbered 5, after V lost 4 bases and J lost 2 bases. CDR3 length: 17 amino acids. CDR1 is SGHDT, CDR2 YYEEEE, per germline. The DNA of the CDR3 is TGTGCCAGCAGCGAGGGACTAGCGGGGGGGAGGCAAGAGACCCAGTACTTC. This encodes CASSEGLAGGRQETQYF.